The 9 T cell receptor beta chains listed next were all sequenced from one sample in a study of OX40 agonist ivuxolimab in advanced cancers. Measured with immunoSEQ multiplex PCR; TCRdb has only the in-frame clones, and not every one. This repertoire shows approximately 77,000 clones, about 92% found once; its top ten account for around 2%. Sequencing was performed on CD4+ or CD8+ T cells sorted from blood, taken in a trial of the OX40 agonist ivuxolimab. The origin of the receptors is an adult with an advanced solid tumor such as melanoma, head and neck, liver or kidney cancer.

The chain is built from TRBV15 and TRBJ1-4; D unclear. CDR1 is LNHNV and CDR2 is YYDKDF in the germline V gene (reference sequence). The CDR3 is made up of 17 amino acids. V dropped 3 bases and J dropped 4 bases, with 18 bases sitting between them. The CDR3 nucleotides read TGTGCCACCAGCAGCCCCACCCCCCTGGCGTATAATGAAAAACTGTTTTTT. It yields the protein CATSSPTPLAYNEKLFF.

The V and J genes are TRBV7-2 and TRBJ2-5; 7 bases align to TRBD2. This CDR3 is built from 15 residues. J lost 1 base, V lost 2 bases, and 4 bases had no gene match. Germline CDR1 reads SGHTA; CDR2 reads FQGNSA. The CDR3: CASSLTGTTQETQYF. Written as DNA, the CDR3 is TGTGCCAGCAGCTTAACCGGGACTACCCAAGAGACCCAGTACTTC.

The chain employs TRBV7-9 and TRBJ2-5, with TRBD1 as a possible D gene (6 bases). The CDR3 runs 14 residues. Germline V lookup: CDR1 SEHNR, CDR2 FQNEAQ (reference sequence). V was clipped by 1 base and J by 5 bases, with 11 bases between them. CDR3 protein: CASSLEGEAETQYF. The CDR3 DNA follows: TGTGCCAGCAGCTTAGAGGGGGAAGCGGAGACCCAGTACTTC.

The J gene is TRBJ2-1, the V gene TRBV5-8; no reliable D call. V dropped 2 bases and J dropped 6 bases, with 3 bases sitting between them. Germline V gene sequence: CDR1 SGHTS, CDR2 YDEGEE. This CDR3 region has 11 residues. The CDR3 is CASSFFNEQFF. The CDR3 DNA sequence: TGTGCCAGCAGCTTCTTCAATGAGCAGTTCTTC.

This chain uses TRBV27 with TRBJ1-6; possible D gene TRBD1, 5 bases. The CDR3 spans 15 residues. Trimming removed 0 bases from V and 10 bases from J, with 13 bases in between. Germline CDR1 reads MNHEY; CDR2 reads SMNVEV (reference sequence). CDR3 residues: CASSLSGGLGSPLHF. CDR3 in DNA: TGTGCCAGCAGTTTATCTGGGGGATTGGGCTCACCCCTCCACTTT.

The chain couples TRBV30 to TRBJ2-7, with TRBD2 matching 10 bases. Trimming cost V 5 bases and J 3 bases; bases outside gene matches: 7. Germline lookup yields CDR1 GTSNPN and CDR2 SVGIG (reference sequence). The CDR3 runs 14 residues. Written as DNA, the CDR3 is TGTGCCTGGGCTAGATGGACTAGCGGCTACGAGCAGTACTTC. It codes for CAWARWTSGYEQYF.

The V and J genes are TRBV15 and TRBJ1-6; D call uncertain. This CDR3 has 15 residues. Per the germline V gene, CDR1 is LNHNV and CDR2 is YYDKDF (reference sequence). V was clipped by 3 bases and J by 7 bases, with 13 bases between them. The CDR3 reads CATSRAGSSNSPLHF. For the CDR3, the DNA is TGTGCCACCAGCAGGGCTGGGTCCTCAAATTCACCCCTCCACTTT.

CDR3 in DNA: TGTGCCAGCAGTTACTCGGGCCAGGGTCGGGAAAAACTGTTTTTT. It codes for CASSYSGQGREKLFF. The chain is built from TRBV6-5 and TRBJ1-4; D perhaps matches TRBD1 (5 bases). Germline assignment: CDR1 MNHEY and CDR2 SVGAGI. V lost 0 bases, J lost 8 bases, and 13 bases lay in between. The CDR3 loop spans 15 amino acids.

The genes are TRBV2 and TRBJ2-2; 8 nucleotides agree with TRBD2. V trimming: 7 bases; J trimming: 4 bases; junction bases outside the gene matches: 8. The germline gives CDR1 SNHLY, CDR2 FYNNEI. The CDR3 contains 15 residues. CDR3 in DNA: TGTGCCAGCACTTTTAGCGGGGCGGTCACCGGGGAGCTGTTTTTT. Protein sequence: CASTFSGAVTGELFF.